The next 2 T cell receptor beta chains were all read from a single sample in a study of OX40 agonist ivuxolimab in advanced cancers. The assay was immunoSEQ multiplex PCR, and TCRdb's table has in-frame clones only and misses some. This table has tens of thousands of clones, 70% to 90% appearing once. Here the sequenced sample was CD4+ or CD8+ T cells sorted from blood, taken in a trial of the OX40 agonist ivuxolimab. The receptors come from an adult with an advanced solid tumor such as melanoma, head and neck, liver or kidney cancer.

The DNA of the CDR3 is TGTGCCAGCAGTCCGATTGGGGCCTACGAGCAGTACTTC. Protein sequence: CASSPIGAYEQYF. The chain has TRBV7-6 and TRBJ2-7; D is unclear. V was clipped by 6 bases and J by 2 bases, with 11 bases between them. Germline CDR1 reads SGHVS; CDR2 reads FNYEAQ. The CDR3 totals 13 residues.

This clone was observed a few times. Sequence at one end of the junction differs from germline and may be a read error. The V and J genes are TRBV7-7 and TRBJ1-1; no clear D. The CDR3 extends over 11 amino acids. Per the germline V gene, CDR1 is SSHAT and CDR2 is FNYEAQ (reference sequence). The CDR3 is CASTEGPYSYF. CDR3 in DNA: TGTGCCAGCACTGAAGGACCGTACTCTTACTTT. Full variable domain (outside the CDR3, taken from reference TRBV7-7 and TRBJ1-1): GAGVSQSPRYKVTKRGQDVTLRCDPISSHATLYWYQQALGQGPEFLTYFNYEAQPDKSGLPSDRFSAERPEGSISTLTIQRTEQRDSAMYRCASTEGPYSYFGQGTRLTVV.